This T cell receptor beta chain was identified in a study of cytomegalovirus exposure and HLA in healthy donors (dated by TCRdb to the late 2010s). Context from the whole study: In an earlier analysis of under 600 of the donors, approximately 300 Gb of sequence data and 90 million to 130 million unique TCR beta sequences from 180 million or so T cells were reported. A later analysis re-examined previously published TCR beta repertoires from several hundred donors and added high-resolution HLA genotyping to investigate patterns of TCR occurrence. A later genetic analysis used genome-wide SNP genotypes for about 65% of the 666 donors, treating that subset as a discovery cohort. Among the roughly 400 genotyped donors, under 90% belonged to the genetic ancestry cluster associated with self-reported Caucasian donors. A separate validation cohort of roughly 130 different subjects was used in addition to the 666-subject first cohort. Alongside the repertoire data, information on donor age, sex, ethnicity and CMV serostatus was compiled. To decide whether each TCR beta V gene segment behaved as functional or pseudogenic, an earlier analysis of 587 of the donors relied on high-throughput TCR beta sequencing. In the later analysis, no new phenotypic data were used to find candidate immune exposures; instead, reliance was placed on TCR beta sequences and their occurrence across donors. Among about 360 genotyped donors of the cohort, an average of around 240,000 unique TCR beta nucleotide sequences were sequenced per donor, roughly 18% of them non-productive. The study used immunosequencing to profile the T cell repertoires of around 600 subjects and linked those repertoires to cytomegalovirus serostatus. An early release that covered about 600 HLA-typed donors contained approximately 300 gigabases of sequencing data and tens of millions of unique TCR sequences. The study aimed to test whether cataloging public T cell receptors could reveal signatures of past pathogen exposure. Every discovery cohort repertoire had been produced on one sequencing platform. Both class I and class II loci were covered by HLA typing, at four-digit resolution. Roughly 5 DR-DQ haplotypes were handled as single units for association and clustering, since linkage in the cohort was strong. Typing coverage differed by locus: A, B, C, DRB1 and DQB1 were typed in roughly 620-640 donors, DQA1 in 500 to 550, DPA1 in some 570, and DPB1 in 400 to 490. The study combined high-throughput TCR immunosequencing, statistical association of individual TCRs with disease status, and machine learning to predict cytomegalovirus infection status. General conclusions and limits of the study: Presence/absence analyses assumed roughly uniform sequencing depth across donors, an assumption that may not hold. Compared with equally common non-associated chains, HLA-associated TCR beta chains in a later analysis were more clonally expanded and had lower generation probabilities. Most TCR sequences were observed very rarely across donors, whereas some public TCRs were present in many individuals. The study listed 150 to 200 TCR beta chains as associated with cytomegalovirus. According to a later analysis, TCR association rates differed among HLA loci, with DRB1 alleles showing the most associated TCRs and HLA-C alleles showing the fewest. In a later analysis, 16,951 TCR beta sequences were associated with specific HLA alleles at a false discovery rate of 0.05. According to the authors, the approach could potentially be generalized to other disease states and immunological phenotypes. V-gene and J-gene trimming of TCR beta chains was associated with a missense DCLRE1C variant in a later genetic analysis, and the association was replicated in an independent cohort. Assigning TCR associations to individual alleles was difficult when HLA alleles, especially DR and DQ, strongly co-occurred. A cluster of highly shared sequence variants was judged likely to represent a technical artifact of the sequencing pipeline. The classifier was reported to diagnose cytomegalovirus status with high specificity and sensitivity in both the original and validation cohorts. Only TCR beta chains were sequenced in this cohort, and the absence of alpha or paired-chain data limited detectable features. Because counts were too low, roughly 18 rarely observed V segments, including chromosome 9 orphons, were left out of the earlier analysis of approximately 580 of the donors. Broadly in line with IMGT annotations, most TCR beta V segments showed up in productive rearrangements about 87% or about 30% of the time in an earlier analysis of 450 to 600 of the donors. Some IMGT-functional V segments, including TRBV6-2 and TRBV6-3, could not be distinguished by the 87-base-pair reads and were therefore excluded. A few of the identified cytomegalovirus-associated TCR beta chains were confirmed in vitro to be specific for cytomegalovirus antigens. A further reported finding was that TCR beta sequences accurately predicted the HLA-A and HLA-B alleles for most subjects in the first cohort. A later analysis found that most CMV-associated TCR beta chains appeared HLA-restricted, with HLA associations seemingly driven largely by CMV exposure. Because HLA typing was missing for some donors at each locus, association tests included only the typed subset. For the cohort, immune exposure information was limited to CMV serostatus. Linkage disequilibrium might explain the correlated functional status among segregating V segments, but an unknown experimental factor could not be ruled out. In a later genetic analysis, fewer N-insertions in productive TCRs were reported among donors in an Asian-associated ancestry cluster than the approximately 670-donor mean. According to a later analysis, parvovirus B19, influenza, CMV and Epstein-Barr virus appeared linked to several top co-occurrence clusters.

Libraries were made using the immunoSEQ multiplex PCR assay. The multiplex PCR relied on a mix of 60 forward primers for TCR Vbeta segments and 13 reverse primers for TCR Jbeta segments. Amplification of the CDR3 region of rearranged TCR beta genes was performed with a multiplex PCR assay on genomic DNA. On the Illumina HiSeq System, the amplified TCR beta libraries were sequenced as 87-base-pair reads. In the source study's methods: In a later analysis, around 80 million unique TCR beta chains were counted across the 666 repertoires, and roughly 11 million of these chains were shared by at least two donors. Raw reads were error-corrected and collapsed into unique sequences by a nearest-neighbor algorithm in which closely related sequences were merged to remove PCR and sequencing errors. Alignment of CDR3 sequences to IMGT reference sequences was used to assign V, D and J gene segments. For a sequence to be retained, a match of at least six nucleotides to both a V gene segment and a J gene segment was required. Rearrangements were called productive when the CDR3 lacked stop codons and stayed in frame with V and J; all others were non-productive. Following IMGT convention, CDR3 was defined as the stretch from the second conserved V-encoded cysteine to the conserved J-encoded phenylalanine. The earlier analysis of fewer than 700 of the donors excluded sequences that lacked an unambiguous match to a single V gene segment. An earlier analysis of several hundred of the donors called V segments functional above 56.7% productive rearrangements and segregating when the between-donor standard deviation exceeded 5%. To diagnose cytomegalovirus status from the catalog of TCR beta chain sequences, a statistical classification framework was built. In a later analysis, V and J genes were assigned by comparing TCR nucleotide sequences against IMGT/GENE-DB human TR gene sequences. A later analysis assigned CDR3 sequences and most-parsimonious VDJ recombination scenarios with the TCRdist pipeline. In a later analysis, each TCR beta chain was defined by its CDR3 amino acid sequence together with its V-gene family, and reads lacking a unique V-gene family were excluded. A later analysis removed 550 to 700 highly shared, low-generation-probability nucleotide sequences to deal with suspected cross-contamination and a sequencing artifact. In a later analysis, a clonal expansion index was calculated for each public chain from normalized within-repertoire ranks of inferred template counts. Generation probabilities in a later analysis came from a VDJ recombination model fitted to out-of-frame rearrangements, and those results were checked against IGoR. Hypergeometric tests were used in a later analysis to score TCR-TCR, TCR-HLA and TCR-CMV co-occurrence, with a repertoire-size bias correction applied to the TCR pairs. A later analysis estimated false discovery rates by permuting HLA or CMV assignments 20 times. In a later analysis, co-occurring TCRs were grouped using DBSCAN, with TCRdist sequence similarity added in when clustering inside HLA-allele-positive subsets. For co-occurrence clustering, repertoires with fewer than 30,000 or more than 120,000 public chains were excluded, along with five repertoires with anomalous nucleotide sharing. TCRdb's version of the immuneACCESS table is confined to in-frame rearrangements and falls short of the full clone set. An unresolved V gene accounts for under half of the shortfall where checked; the remainder is of unknown origin. V, J and clone size reflect that table, while D and trimming were determined from the DNA. This sample has around 300,000 clones in its table, and roughly two thirds of those were observed once. The ten largest clonotypes hold over 2% of the sample.

The cohort consisted of 600 to 750 healthy bone marrow donors. At the time of sampling, every cohort member was nominally healthy, though immune exposures that went unrecorded were likely present. The donor tested CMV seronegative and was one of the 352 seronegative cohort members. A peripheral blood sample was provided by each donor, and peripheral blood mononuclear cells were used for TCR beta sequencing. The Qiagen DNeasy Blood Extraction Kit was used to extract genomic DNA from the blood cell samples. About this clone itself: What this receptor recognizes is not known. No base quality values were provided; no much bigger clone lies one nucleotide off.

Compared with germline, V lacks 4 bases and J lacks 7 bases; bases without a gene match: 10. The CDR3 spans 15 residues, from the cysteine through the phenylalanine. The only DNA kept is the CDR3, 45 bases in frame from the first base. CDR1 and CDR2 are read off the germline V gene as MGHDK and SYGVNS. The receptor was isolated from a female donor in good health and CMV-seronegative. Specimen: PBMCs. This receptor chain uses TRBV25-1 and TRBJ1-2; the junction holds 9 bases that match TRBD1. The CDR3 protein sequence reads: CASSAGTGQPSGYTF. Read as DNA, the sequence is TGTGCCAGCAGTGCCGGGACAGGGCAACCGAGTGGCTACACCTTC.